This T cell receptor beta chain was sequenced for a study of blood T cell repertoires in COVID-19. Original methodology: Nucleated cell counts were estimated from reference gene primer amplification. The data were produced by immunoSEQ multiplex PCR, yet TCRdb's version contains in-frame clones alone and is incomplete. V and J calls and clone size come straight from that table; D and trimming were deduced from the DNA. The sample holds about 54,000 clones, about four fifths seen once. Germline V gene lookup returns CDR1 SGHRS and CDR2 YFSETQ. V lost 4 bases to trimming and J lost 5 bases; unmatched junction nucleotides: 7. The CDR3 extends over 15 amino acids.

Sequencing used peripheral blood. The rearrangement uses TRBV5-1 and TRBJ2-5, with 11 bases that match TRBD2. The origin of this receptor is a woman aged 60 to 75 with acute or convalescent COVID-19. This CDR3 is CASSNSGRAGETQYF. CDR3 in DNA: TGCGCCAGCAGCAATAGCGGGAGGGCCGGTGAGACCCAGTACTTC.